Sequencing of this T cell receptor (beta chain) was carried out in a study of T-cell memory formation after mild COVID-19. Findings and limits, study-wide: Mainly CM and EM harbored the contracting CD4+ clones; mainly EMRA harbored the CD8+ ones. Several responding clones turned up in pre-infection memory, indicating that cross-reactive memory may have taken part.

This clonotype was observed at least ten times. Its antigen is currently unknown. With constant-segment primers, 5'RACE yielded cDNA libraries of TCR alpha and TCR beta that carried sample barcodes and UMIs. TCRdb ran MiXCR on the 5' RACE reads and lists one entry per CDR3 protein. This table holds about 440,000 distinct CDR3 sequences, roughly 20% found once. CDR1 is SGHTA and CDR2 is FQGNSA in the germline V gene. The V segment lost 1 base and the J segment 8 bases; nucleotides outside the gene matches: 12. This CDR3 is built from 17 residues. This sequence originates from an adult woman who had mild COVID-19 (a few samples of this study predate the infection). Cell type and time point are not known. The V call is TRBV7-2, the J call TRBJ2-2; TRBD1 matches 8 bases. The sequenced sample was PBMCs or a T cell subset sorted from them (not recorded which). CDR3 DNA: TGTGCCAGCAGCTTAGATGTGAGGACAGGGACACTTGGGGAGCTGTTTTTT. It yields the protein CASSLDVRTGTLGELFF.